The clone carrying this T cell receptor (beta chain) was recorded only once. The protocol was immunoSEQ multiplex PCR, while the TCRdb copy is restricted to in-frame clones and leaves out a portion. This sample has 55,000 to 75,000 clones, with less than 95% found just once. The data belong to a study of technical replicates of blood from several donors. The V gene lost 5 bases and the J gene lost 8 bases, with 13 bases spanning the gap. Germline V gene lookup returns CDR1 GTSNPN and CDR2 SVGIG (reference sequence). The CDR3 has 12 amino acids. This chain uses TRBV30 with TRBJ2-1; no clear D gene. The clonotype was recovered from a human donor in good health. Some clones in this sample may be carry-over from other donors' samples. What was sequenced was PBMCs. CDR3 amino acids: CAWARGAYEQFF. The CDR3 DNA follows: TGTGCCTGGGCCAGAGGAGCGTATGAGCAGTTCTTC. Full variable domain (missing parts from reference TRBV30 and TRBJ2-1): SQTIHQWPATLVQPVGSPLSLECTVEGTSNPNLYWYRQAAGRGLQLLFYSVGIGQISSEVPQNLSASRPQDRQFILSSKKLLLSDSGFYLCAWARGAYEQFFGPGTRLTVL.